Shown below are 22 T cell receptor beta chains from a single sample sequenced in a study of Ad26.COV2.S vaccination and SARS-CoV-2 variants. TCRdb's table, derived via immunoSEQ multiplex PCR, lists solely in-frame clones and lacks some. The data hold hundreds of thousands of clones, with around 87% observed a single time. The treatment here: some 19 received Ad26.COV2.S at low or high dose, single or two shots; about 5 received placebo; per-sample allocation not given. Specimens were obtained on day 63 following the first vaccine or placebo injection. The source was peripheral blood, collected in a trial of Ad26.COV2.S vaccine versus placebo. These receptors were collected from a person aged 18-65 years who received the Ad26.COV2.S COVID-19 vaccine or a placebo.

The rearrangement joins TRBV9 to TRBJ2-5; 9 nucleotides line up with TRBD2. V lost 0 bases to trimming and J lost 0 bases; unmatched junction nucleotides: 3. Germline-derived CDR1 and CDR2 are SGDLS and YYNGEE. This CDR3 spans 16 amino acids. The CDR3 sequence is CASSVGRGGNQETQYF. The CDR3 DNA reads as TGTGCCAGCAGCGTAGGGCGGGGGGGCAACCAAGAGACCCAGTACTTC.

The J gene is TRBJ2-7, the V gene TRBV4-2, with D unclear. V shed 4 bases and J shed 5 bases, with 21 bases lying between them. The CDR3 covers 16 residues. The germline V gene has CDR1 LGHNA and CDR2 YNFKEQ. The CDR3 DNA sequence: TGTGCCAGCAGCCCCCTCGGGTCCTATCCTAGGGACGAGCAGTACTTC. This translates into CASSPLGSYPRDEQYF.

This chain connects TRBV4-1 to TRBJ2-1; the match to TRBD1 covers 8 bases. CDR3 length: 13 residues. V lost 3 bases, J lost 9 bases, and 4 bases stayed unmatched. CDR1 is MGHRA and CDR2 is YSYEKL in the germline V gene. The CDR3 here is CASSHLTGVEQFF. CDR3 sequence (DNA): TGCGCCAGCAGCCACCTGACAGGGGTTGAGCAGTTCTTC.

The J gene is TRBJ1-2, the V gene TRBV3-1 (or the pseudogene TRBV3-2); TRBD1 is a possible D gene (5 bases). This CDR3 contains 14 residues. Germline CDR1 is LGHDT and CDR2 is YNNKEL (reference sequence). The V and J ends lost 2 bases and 8 bases respectively, with 15 bases between them. Here the CDR3 reads CASSQLLAGTGYTF. CDR3 nucleotide sequence: TGTGCCAGCAGCCAACTACTGGCAGGGACCGGCTACACCTTC.

This sequence joins TRBV27 and TRBJ2-7, with TRBD1 matching over 7 bases. V trimming: 5 bases; J trimming: 6 bases; junction bases outside the gene matches: 13. This CDR3 is 15 amino acids long. CDR1 and CDR2 (germline): MNHEY, SMNVEV (reference sequence). The chain's CDR3 is CASSPGQDGRFEQYF. Written as DNA, the CDR3 is TGTGCCAGCAGTCCCGGACAGGACGGGCGTTTCGAGCAGTACTTC.

The chain combines TRBV30 with TRBJ2-2, with 8 bases that match TRBD2. There are 14 residues in the CDR3. CDR1 and CDR2 (germline): GTSNPN, SVGIG (reference sequence). Trimming took 2 bases from V and 4 from J; bases not matched to a gene: 3. The CDR3 DNA sequence: TGTGCCTGGAGTCCCGCGGGGGGCACCGGGGAGCTGTTTTTT. This sequence encodes CAWSPAGGTGELFF.

The V and J genes are TRBV7-9 and TRBJ1-1; 9 positions agree with TRBD1. The CDR3 extends over 15 amino acids. V shed 5 bases and J 6 bases; nucleotides not matched to a gene: 10. Germline CDR1 reads SEHNR; CDR2 reads FQNEAQ (reference sequence). The CDR3 loop is CASSTRDRDVAEAFF. The CDR3 bases are TGTGCCAGCAGCACCCGGGACAGGGACGTCGCTGAAGCTTTCTTT.

This chain links TRBV21-1 with TRBJ2-3; the table calls TRBD1, which could not be checked here. TRBV21-1 is a listed pseudogene. This CDR3 has 16 residues. CDR3 sequence: CASSTDPRGSTDTQYF. The CDR3 DNA is TGTGCCAGCAGCACCGACCCCAGGGGGAGCACAGATACGCAGTATTTT.

This rearrangement joins TRBV5-1 to TRBJ2-3; D remains ambiguous. Germline CDR1 and CDR2: SGHRS and YFSETQ. The length of the CDR3 is 16 residues. The V end lost 0 bases, the J end lost 0 bases, and 11 bases lay between the germline ends. Written as DNA, the CDR3 is TGCGCCAGCAGCTTGGCTGTAAGGCCTAGCACAGATACGCAGTATTTT. Residues: CASSLAVRPSTDTQYF.

The chain recombines TRBV20-1 with TRBJ1-5; perhaps TRBD1 as D (5 bases). CDR3 size: 11 residues. The V end was cut by 5 bases, the J end by 5 bases, with 7 bases between. Per germline, CDR1 DFQATT and CDR2 SNEGSKA (reference sequence). In nucleotides, the CDR3 is TGCAGTGCTGAAGGGGATCAGCCCCAGCATTTT. It specifies CSAEGDQPQHF.

This chain uses TRBV7-9 with TRBJ2-7; D unresolved. Trimming took 2 bases from V and 3 from J, leaving 5 bases between them. Germline-derived CDR1 and CDR2 are SEHNR and FQNEAQ (reference sequence). The length of the CDR3 is 12 residues. CDR3 sequence: CASSLLGYEQYF. The CDR3 nucleotides are TGTGCCAGCAGCTTACTTGGCTACGAGCAGTACTTC.

The chain carries TRBV5-8 and TRBJ2-2, with 10 bases fitting TRBD2. V trimming: 5 bases; J trimming: 3 bases; junction bases outside the gene matches: 4. This CDR3 region has 15 residues. Germline lookup yields CDR1 SGHTS and CDR2 YDEGEE. The DNA of the CDR3 is TGTGCCAGCAGTTCCCTAGCGGGGGACACCGGGGAGCTGTTTTTT. Its protein is CASSSLAGDTGELFF.

The V gene is TRBV6-6, the J gene TRBJ2-7; D possibly uses TRBD1 or TRBD2 (5 bases each). Germline V gene data show CDR1 as MNHNY and CDR2 as SVGAGI (reference sequence). Trimming pared 2 bases from V and 2 bases from J, leaving 10 bases between. This CDR3 comprises 14 residues. CDR3 region: CASSYGGGAYEQYF. The CDR3 DNA is TGTGCCAGCAGTTACGGTGGGGGAGCCTACGAGCAGTACTTC.

J is TRBJ2-3 and V is TRBV11-3, with 10 bases aligning to TRBD1. V lost 0 bases and J lost 4; bases outside the gene matches: 4. The CDR3 consists of 16 residues. Germline values: CDR1 SGHNT, CDR2 YENEEA. The CDR3 coding sequence is TGTGCCAGCAGCTTAGATGGGGACAGGGGCCCAGATACGCAGTATTTT. Translated, it gives CASSLDGDRGPDTQYF.

This rearrangement joins TRBV7-9 to TRBJ2-7, with 9 bases fitting TRBD1. Losses at the gene ends were 5 bases for V and 4 bases for J; bases not matched to a gene: 9. The CDR3 runs 15 residues. In germline, CDR1 is SEHNR, CDR2 FQNEAQ (reference sequence). The CDR3 nucleotides read TGTGCCAGCAGCACTACCGGGACAGGGTCATACGAGCAGTACTTC. Its protein product is CASSTTGTGSYEQYF.

The chain uses TRBV30 and TRBJ2-7; the match to TRBD1 covers 7 bases. Losses at the gene ends were 0 bases for V and 3 bases for J; bases not matched to a gene: 8. CDR3 length equals 15 residues. Per germline, CDR1 GTSNPN and CDR2 SVGIG (reference sequence). The DNA for the CDR3 is TGTGCCTGGAGTGTACCCGGACAGGCGATCTACGAGCAGTACTTC. Residues: CAWSVPGQAIYEQYF.

CDR3 region: CASGSGTGNQPQHF. CDR3 DNA sequence: TGTGCTAGTGGTTCTGGGACAGGGAATCAGCCCCAGCATTTT. This chain connects TRBV12-5 to TRBJ1-5; 9 bases are shared with TRBD1. This CDR3 spans 14 amino acids. CDR1 is LGHNT, CDR2 FRNRAP, per germline. Unmatched junction bases numbered 2, after V lost 4 bases and J lost 4 bases.

V and J are TRBV7-9 and TRBJ1-2; D ambiguous. CDR3 length equals 12 residues. V lost 3 bases, J lost 8 bases, and 10 bases lay in between. Germline V lookup: CDR1 SEHNR, CDR2 FQNEAQ (reference sequence). The CDR3 DNA sequence: TGTGCCAGCAGCTTTACGGTCGAGGGCTACACCTTC. This codes for CASSFTVEGYTF.

V and J are TRBV4-1 and TRBJ1-1; a weak D match, TRBD1 (6 bases). From germline, CDR1 is MGHRA and CDR2 YSYEKL. V was cut by 0 bases and J by 5 bases, with 13 bases left in between. CDR3 length: 15 amino acids. The CDR3 here is CASSQEVSGETEAFF. The CDR3 DNA reads TGCGCCAGCAGCCAAGAGGTATCAGGGGAGACTGAAGCTTTCTTT.

The chain recombines TRBV5-4 with TRBJ2-7, with 9 nucleotides matching TRBD2. The V gene end was trimmed by 1 base and the J gene end by 7 bases; junction bases not matched to a gene: 6. CDR1 and CDR2 (germline): SGHNT, YYREEE (reference sequence). CDR3 length: 14 residues. In DNA form, the CDR3 reads TGTGCCAGCAGCTTGCGAGCGGGGGGTTTGGAGCAGTACTTC. Translated, it gives CASSLRAGGLEQYF.

The CDR3 bases are TGTGCCAGCAGTTACACCGGGAGTCAGCCCCAGCATTTT. It is translated as CASSYTGSQPQHF. This sequence joins TRBV6-2 or TRBV6-3 and TRBJ1-5; no firm D call. Per the germline V gene, CDR1 is MNHEY and CDR2 is SVGEGT. The CDR3 runs to 13 residues. The V gene lost 2 bases and the J gene lost 6 bases, with 8 bases spanning the gap.

The J gene is TRBJ2-7, the V gene TRBV2, with 8 nucleotides matching TRBD2. CDR1 is SNHLY, CDR2 FYNNEI, per germline. This CDR3 has 14 amino acids. With V trimmed by 6 bases and J by 3 bases, 7 bases remained unmatched. CDR3 coding DNA: TGTGCCAGCAGATTTGCGGGACTAGACTACGAGCAGTACTTC. This translates into CASRFAGLDYEQYF.